The 24 T cell receptor beta chains below come from one sample, sequenced in a study of CD8+CD57+ T cells in acquired aplastic anemia. CDR3 and TCR beta VDJ profiling relied on a genomic DNA template. Via MiXCR, TCRdb re-called the reads, giving one row per CDR3 protein. The table records about 120,000 distinct CDR3 sequences, 50% to 60% of them present only once. The sequenced patients had an expansion of CD8+CD57+ cells seen by flow cytometry. The sequencing input was sorted CD4+, CD8+, or CD8+CD57+ T cells (not recorded which) from PBMCs. These receptors were collected from a human donor with aplastic anemia.

The chain joins TRBV20-1 to TRBJ2-3; D is unresolved. Germline-derived CDR1 and CDR2 are DFQATT and SNEGSKA (reference sequence). The CDR3 is 11 residues long. V was clipped by 3 bases and J by 2 bases, with 3 bases between them. CDR3 sequence reads: CSASNTDTQYF. In nucleotides, the CDR3 is TGCAGTGCTAGTAACACAGATACGCAGTATTTT.

This clonotype was seen at least ten times. The V call is TRBV4-2, the J call TRBJ2-7; 7 bases are shared with TRBD1. Looked up from germline, CDR1 is LGHNA and CDR2 is YNFKEQ. The CDR3 extends over 14 amino acids. V lost 3 bases to trimming and J lost 2 bases; unmatched junction nucleotides: 4. CDR3 coding DNA: TGTGCCAGCAGCCAGGGAGACAGGGCCTACGAGCAGTACTTC. Protein sequence: CASSQGDRAYEQYF.

The V gene is TRBV7-2, the J gene TRBJ2-5, with no clear D. Germline lookup yields CDR1 SGHTA and CDR2 FQGNSA. Trimming took 5 bases from V and 4 from J, leaving 11 bases between them. The CDR3 extends over 13 amino acids. The CDR3 DNA sequence: TGTGCCAGCAGCGCGTCGAGAGTAGAGACCCAGTACTTC. Its translation: CASSASRVETQYF.

This chain connects TRBV6-2 or TRBV6-3 to TRBJ1-1; tentative D call: TRBD1 (6 bases). This CDR3 spans 15 amino acids. V was clipped by 2 bases and J by 6 bases, with 16 bases between them. Germline V CDR1 and CDR2: MNHEY, SVGEGT. CDR3 amino acids: CASSYGVVGGPEAFF. The CDR3 DNA reads TGTGCCAGCAGTTACGGGGTGGTTGGGGGGCCTGAAGCTTTCTTT.

Many counts were recorded for this clonotype. The chain links TRBV5-1 to TRBJ2-1; 11 bases agree with TRBD2. This CDR3 region has 16 residues. Germline V gene lookup returns CDR1 SGHRS and CDR2 YFSETQ. V was pared by 3 bases and J by 6 bases, with 8 bases of the junction left unmatched. The CDR3 bases are TGCGCCAGCAGCTCCCATGCCGGGACTAGCGGCAATGAGCAGTTCTTC. Translating it yields CASSSHAGTSGNEQFF.

In its sample, this clonotype was seen once. The V gene is TRBV20-1, the J gene TRBJ2-3; D unclear. CDR1 DFQATT and CDR2 SNEGSKA come from the germline V gene (reference sequence). With 5 bases removed from V and 3 bases from J, the gap between germline ends came to 12 bases. The CDR3 has 13 residues. The CDR3 DNA follows: TGCAGTGCTGAGTATGGGAAAACAGATACGCAGTATTTT. It is translated as CSAEYGKTDTQYF.

The chain is built from TRBV10-2 and TRBJ2-7; D unresolved. The CDR3 totals 13 residues. Trimming removed 4 bases at V and 5 bases at J, with 12 bases between. From germline, CDR1 is WSHSY and CDR2 SAAADI. CDR3 residues: CASSVSGFNEQYF. The CDR3 nucleotides read TGCGCCAGCAGTGTTTCTGGATTCAACGAGCAGTACTTC.

This clonotype was counted many times. The chain combines TRBV5-1 with TRBJ2-1; 7 nucleotides line up with TRBD2. Looked up from germline, CDR1 is SGHRS and CDR2 is YFSETQ. This CDR3 has 17 residues. The J segment lost 7 bases and the V segment lost 0 bases, leaving 13 bases of the junction unmatched. CDR3 residues: CASSLEDPGGHGNEQFF. CDR3 nucleotides: TGCGCCAGCAGCTTGGAAGACCCGGGAGGACACGGTAATGAGCAGTTCTTC. The full variable domain, in which reference TRBV5-1 and TRBJ2-1 provide the parts outside the CDR3, is KAGVTQTPRYLIKTRGQQVTLSCSPISGHRSVSWYQQTPGQGLQFLFEYFSETQRNKGNFPGRFSGRQFSNSRSEMNVSTLELGDSALYLCASSLEDPGGHGNEQFFGPGTRLTVL.

This clonotype was detected ten times or more. This chain uses TRBV24-1 with TRBJ2-7; 9 bases map to TRBD2. Losses at the gene ends were 6 bases for V and 5 bases for J; bases not matched to a gene: 7. Germline lookup yields CDR1 KGHDR and CDR2 SFDVKD. CDR3 length: 14 residues. The CDR3 DNA reads TGTGCCACCAGTATGGCGGGAGGGAACCACGAGCAGTACTTC. Amino acid sequence: CATSMAGGNHEQYF.

This chain connects TRBV10-3 to TRBJ1-2; the D is unclear. V was trimmed by 10 bases and J by 4 bases, leaving 16 bases between them. CDR1 ENHRY and CDR2 SYGVKD come from the germline V gene. The CDR3 length is 13 residues. The CDR3 coding sequence is TGTGCCAGCAGGAGAACCGTTGGCTATGGCTACACCTTC. Its protein product is CASRRTVGYGYTF.

V and J are TRBV7-9 and TRBJ1-2; no definite D call. V was cut by 4 bases and J by 14 bases, with 14 bases left in between. From germline, CDR1 is SEHNR and CDR2 FQNEAQ (reference sequence). This CDR3 spans 11 amino acids. The CDR3 sequence: CASSSERIPTF. The CDR3 DNA reads as TGTGCCAGCAGCTCGGAAAGGATTCCTACCTTC.

CDR3 protein: CASSSLDRTGELFF. The CDR3 bases are TGTGCCAGCAGCTCTCTGGATCGCACCGGGGAGCTGTTTTTT. The chain is built from TRBV7-9 and TRBJ2-2; D remains ambiguous. The V end was cut by 4 bases, the J end by 4 bases, with 10 bases between. The CDR3 contains 14 residues. The germline CDR1 and CDR2 sequences are SEHNR and FQNEAQ (reference sequence).

In this sample, this clonotype turned up a few times. This may be a read error, as it is one base from a much larger clone. The V gene is TRBV12-3 or TRBV12-4, the J gene TRBJ1-1; no clear D gene. Trimming pared 6 bases from V and 5 bases from J, leaving 10 bases between. There are 12 residues in the CDR3. CDR3 nucleotide sequence: TGTGCCAGCAGCGGCAGGTGGACTGAAGCTTTCTTT. This encodes CASSGRWTEAFF.

This clonotype has a handful of counts. The J gene is TRBJ2-2, the V gene TRBV19, with D tentatively TRBD1 (5 bases). V lost 9 bases, J lost 8 bases, and 13 bases lay in between. Germline CDR1 is LNHDA and CDR2 is SQIVND (reference sequence). The CDR3 is 12 amino acids. The CDR3 DNA follows: TGTGCCAGCAGGGTAGAAACGGGGGAGCTGTTTTTT. Protein product: CASRVETGELFF.

Comments on this clonotype: Without the conserved terminal phenylalanine or tryptophan, this CDR3 likely stems from a read error. V gene TRBV7-9 combines with J gene TRBJ2-7; D call uncertain. Germline V gene data show CDR1 as SEHNR and CDR2 as FQNEAQ (reference sequence). Trimming removed 1 base at V and 2 bases at J, with 6 bases between. The CDR3 length is 13 residues. The CDR3 reads CASSLGSTYEQYL. CDR3 coding DNA: TGTGCCAGCAGCTTAGGCAGTACCTACGAGCAGTACCTC.

The rearrangement links TRBV7-6 to TRBJ2-7, with TRBD1 identical over 7 bases. The germline gives CDR1 SGHVS, CDR2 FNYEAQ. The CDR3 has 13 amino acids. With 5 bases clipped from V and 3 bases from J, the junction kept 4 bases outside the gene matches. In DNA, the CDR3 is TGTGCCAGCAGCAAGGACAGGAGCTACGAGCAGTACTTC. Translation gives CASSKDRSYEQYF. Full variable domain (missing parts from reference TRBV7-6 and TRBJ2-7): GAGVSQSPRYKVTKRGQDVALRCDPISGHVSLYWYRQALGQGPEFLTYFNYEAQQDKSGLPNDRFSAERPEGSISTLTIQRTEQRDSAMYRCASSKDRSYEQYFGPGTRLTVT.

The chain links TRBV10-1 to TRBJ1-5; TRBD1 matches 9 bases. CDR1 is WNHNN and CDR2 is SYGVQD in the germline V gene (reference sequence). V lost 6 bases to trimming and J lost 2 bases; unmatched junction nucleotides: 11. The CDR3 has 17 residues. The DNA for the CDR3 is TGCGCCAGCAGGACAAAAAGGACAGGGGATGGCAATCAGCCCCAGCATTTT. This encodes CASRTKRTGDGNQPQHF.

Only a few counts were recorded for this clonotype. This chain joins TRBV28 and TRBJ2-1; perhaps TRBD2 as D (6 bases). The V gene lost 1 base and the J gene lost 5 bases, with 12 bases spanning the gap. The CDR3 runs 15 residues. The germline V gene encodes CDR1 MDHEN and CDR2 SYDVKM. The CDR3 coding sequence is TGTGCCAGCAGTTTATCGGGGGAGCGGGACAATGAGCAGTTCTTC. The encoded protein is CASSLSGERDNEQFF. The full variable domain, with the rest looked up from reference TRBV28 and TRBJ2-1, is DVKVTQSSRYLVKRTGEKVFLECVQDMDHENMFWYRQDPGLGLRLIYFSYDVKMKEKGDIPEGYSVSREKKERFSLILESASTNQTSMYLCASSLSGERDNEQFFGPGTRLTVL.

The chain couples TRBV19 to TRBJ1-5; 9 bases match TRBD1. CDR1 is LNHDA, CDR2 SQIVND, per germline (reference sequence). Trimming took 3 bases from V and 1 from J; bases not matched to a gene: 4. The length of the CDR3 is 16 residues. The DNA of the CDR3 is TGTGCCAGTAGTATTGCTGGACAGGGGAGCAATCAGCCCCAGCATTTT. Its protein is CASSIAGQGSNQPQHF.

The gene calls are TRBV7-2 and TRBJ2-1; a weak D match, TRBD1 (5 bases). The CDR3 extends over 13 amino acids. Trimming cost V 5 bases and J 10 bases, with 15 bases left between them. Germline-derived CDR1 and CDR2 are SGHTA and FQGNSA. CDR3: CASSLRTPGEQFF. CDR3 coding DNA: TGTGCCAGCAGCCTTCGGACCCCAGGGGAGCAGTTCTTC. Full variable domain (outside the CDR3, taken from reference TRBV7-2 and TRBJ2-1): GAGVSQSPSNKVTEKGKDVELRCDPISGHTALYWYRQSLGQGLEFLIYFQGNSAPDKSGLPSDRFSAERTGGSVSTLTIQRTQQEDSAVYLCASSLRTPGEQFFGPGTRLTVL.

This clonotype was counted between two and nine times. V is TRBV25-1 and J is TRBJ1-1; D ambiguous. Germline assignment: CDR1 MGHDK and CDR2 SYGVNS. The CDR3 totals 13 residues. V dropped 4 bases and J dropped 1 base, with 7 bases sitting between them. The DNA of the CDR3 is TGTGCCAGCAGTGTGATGGAGAACACTGAAGCTTTCTTT. This encodes CASSVMENTEAFF.

This chain links TRBV2 with TRBJ2-1; D remains ambiguous. CDR3 size: 13 residues. Germline CDR1 SNHLY, CDR2 FYNNEI. Trimming removed 4 bases from V and 8 bases from J, with 12 bases in between. CDR3 amino acids: CASSVYQRDEQFF. The DNA of the CDR3 is TGTGCCAGCAGTGTCTACCAGCGCGATGAGCAGTTCTTC. The variable domain in full, completed from reference TRBV2 and TRBJ2-1, reads EPEVTQTPSHQVTQMGQEVILRCVPISNHLYFYWYRQILGQKVEFLVSFYNNEISEKSEIFDDQFSVERPDGSNFTLKIRSTKLEDSAMYFCASSVYQRDEQFFGPGTRLTVL.

The chain is built from TRBV9 and TRBJ2-3, with 9 bases fitting TRBD1. This CDR3 comprises 15 residues. The V and J ends lost 4 bases and 2 bases, in that order; junction bases with no gene match: 5. Germline V lookup: CDR1 SGDLS, CDR2 YYNGEE. The CDR3 DNA sequence: TGTGCCAGCAGCAAAGGGACAGGGAACACAGATACGCAGTATTTT. Its translation is CASSKGTGNTDTQYF. The entire variable domain, with the rest obtained from reference TRBV9 and TRBJ2-3, is as follows: DSGVTQTPKHLITATGQRVTLRCSPRSGDLSVYWYQQSLDQGLQFLIQYYNGEERAKGNILERFSAQQFPDLHSELNLSSLELGDSALYFCASSKGTGNTDTQYFGPGTRLTVL.

This clonotype was observed many times. V and J are TRBV27 and TRBJ2-1, with 8 bases lining up with TRBD2. Germline assignment: CDR1 MNHEY and CDR2 SMNVEV (reference sequence). After removal of 3 bases from V and 5 bases from J, the junction contained 3 bases not matched to a gene. This CDR3 contains 14 residues. The DNA of the CDR3 is TGTGCCAGCAGTTTCGCGGGAGGTCACAATGAGCAGTTCTTC. It specifies CASSFAGGHNEQFF.